Listed below are T cell receptor beta chains from one sample, sequenced in a study of identical twins. TCRdb redid the calling of the 5' RACE reads with MiXCR, one entry per CDR3 protein. The repertoire consists of about 490,000 distinct CDR3 sequences, with 13% to 15% occurring once and the leading ten covering 0.44%. These same data were also listed under a study on yellow fever vaccine responses in identical twins.

The sequencing sample was made of CD4+ T cells sorted from blood. Receptor source: a woman between 18 and 30 years old in good health. Each CDR3 is given with its conserved first and last residue. Fields, in order: CDR3 protein, CDR3 DNA, J gene, clone size, V gene, D gene. A D gene is named only where the DNA matches it firmly. The size of a clone is reported for some rows only, either as once, few or many, or as a class for expanded clones.

cdr3_aa: CASSTGTGAFGQYF
cdr3_nt: TGTGCCAGCAGTACCGGGACAGGGGCGTTCGGGCAGTACTTC
j_call: TRBJ2-7
clone_size: NA
v_call: TRBV7-9
d_call: TRBD1

cdr3_aa: CASIRSWQGAYNEQFF
cdr3_nt: TGTGCCAGCATTCGAAGTTGGCAGGGAGCCTACAATGAGCAGTTCTTC
j_call: TRBJ2-1
clone_size: few
v_call: TRBV2
d_call: NA

cdr3_aa: CASSQEAAGGVGTGELFF
cdr3_nt: TGTGCCAGCAGCCAAGAGGCGGCGGGAGGGGTAGGCACCGGGGAGCTGTTTTTT
j_call: TRBJ2-2
clone_size: few
v_call: TRBV4-2
d_call: TRBD2

cdr3_aa: CATSEATGRKTQYF
cdr3_nt: TGTGCCACCAGTGAAGCGACAGGGAGGAAGACCCAGTACTTC
j_call: TRBJ2-5
clone_size: few
v_call: TRBV24-1
d_call: NA

cdr3_aa: CASSRPGAAGELFF
cdr3_nt: TGTGCCAGCTCACGACCTGGGGCGGCCGGGGAGCTGTTTTTT
j_call: TRBJ2-2
clone_size: NA
v_call: TRBV18
d_call: NA

cdr3_aa: CASKGLPDNEQFF
cdr3_nt: TGTGCCAGCAAAGGTCTCCCGGACAATGAGCAGTTCTTC
j_call: TRBJ2-1
clone_size: NA
v_call: TRBV9
d_call: NA

cdr3_aa: CASSPFSRIAKNIQYF
cdr3_nt: TGTGCCAGCAGCCCGTTTTCGCGGATAGCCAAAAACATTCAGTACTTC
j_call: TRBJ2-4
clone_size: few
v_call: TRBV3-1
d_call: NA

cdr3_aa: CASSLSHPRGTNEKLFF
cdr3_nt: TGTGCCAGCAGCTTATCCCATCCCCGGGGGACTAATGAAAAACTGTTTTTT
j_call: TRBJ1-4
clone_size: few
v_call: TRBV7-9
d_call: NA

cdr3_aa: CASSLVGRVDTDTQYF
cdr3_nt: TGTGCCAGCAGCTTGGTCGGCAGGGTGGATACAGATACGCAGTATTTT
j_call: TRBJ2-3
clone_size: NA
v_call: TRBV5-4
d_call: NA

cdr3_aa: CASRGLITDTQYF
cdr3_nt: TGTGCCAGCCGCGGACTAATCACAGATACGCAGTATTTT
j_call: TRBJ2-3
clone_size: NA
v_call: TRBV12-3/TRBV12-4
d_call: NA

cdr3_aa: CASSLAQRNTIYF
cdr3_nt: TGTGCCAGCAGTTTAGCTCAGAGAAACACCATATATTTT
j_call: TRBJ1-3
clone_size: few
v_call: TRBV12-3/TRBV12-4
d_call: NA

cdr3_aa: CATSDLRQGAETQYF
cdr3_nt: TGTGCCACCAGTGATTTGCGGCAGGGCGCAGAGACCCAGTACTTC
j_call: TRBJ2-5
clone_size: many
v_call: TRBV24-1
d_call: NA

cdr3_aa: CASSAREVQETQYF
cdr3_nt: TGTGCCAGCAGCGCGCGGGAAGTCCAAGAGACCCAGTACTTC
j_call: TRBJ2-5
clone_size: NA
v_call: TRBV7-9
d_call: NA

cdr3_aa: CATSAIYGDRLAGHAEQFF
cdr3_nt: TGTGCCACCAGTGCCATTTACGGGGATCGACTAGCGGGGCACGCTGAGCAGTTCTTC
j_call: TRBJ2-1
clone_size: NA
v_call: TRBV24-1
d_call: TRBD2

cdr3_aa: CASSQDIAGLWDEQFF
cdr3_nt: TGCGCCAGCAGCCAAGATATAGCGGGCCTTTGGGATGAGCAGTTCTTC
j_call: TRBJ2-1
clone_size: NA
v_call: TRBV4-1
d_call: TRBD2

cdr3_aa: CSVVPAGGVGEQFF
cdr3_nt: TGCAGCGTTGTCCCGGCAGGTGGGGTGGGTGAGCAGTTCTTC
j_call: TRBJ2-1
clone_size: many
v_call: TRBV29-1
d_call: NA

cdr3_aa: CSAGDSEQFF
cdr3_nt: TGCAGCGCGGGGGATAGCGAGCAGTTCTTC
j_call: TRBJ2-1
clone_size: many
v_call: TRBV29-1
d_call: NA

cdr3_aa: CASSALSQSEDYGYTF
cdr3_nt: TGTGCCAGCAGTGCACTTAGTCAGTCTGAAGACTATGGCTACACCTTC
j_call: TRBJ1-2
clone_size: NA
v_call: TRBV25-1
d_call: NA

cdr3_aa: CASSSPGKGGTQYF
cdr3_nt: TGCGCCAGCAGCTCCCCAGGGAAAGGTGGGACGCAGTATTTT
j_call: TRBJ2-3
clone_size: NA
v_call: TRBV5-1
d_call: NA

cdr3_aa: CSVELRTGGTDTQYF
cdr3_nt: TGCAGCGTCGAACTTCGGACAGGGGGCACAGATACGCAGTATTTT
j_call: TRBJ2-3
clone_size: NA
v_call: TRBV29-1
d_call: TRBD1

cdr3_aa: CASSKPGHSPTDTQYF
cdr3_nt: TGTGCCAGCAGCAAGCCGGGACACAGCCCAACAGATACGCAGTATTTT
j_call: TRBJ2-3
clone_size: once
v_call: TRBV7-9
d_call: NA

cdr3_aa: CASSSVAGSPYNEQFF
cdr3_nt: TGTGCCAGCAGCTCTGTAGCGGGAAGCCCTTACAATGAGCAGTTCTTC
j_call: TRBJ2-1
clone_size: many
v_call: TRBV7-2
d_call: TRBD2

cdr3_aa: CASSSPWTGGIVGTDTQYF
cdr3_nt: TGTGCCAGCAGTTCCCCCTGGACAGGGGGCATTGTTGGCACAGATACGCAGTATTTT
j_call: TRBJ2-3
clone_size: NA
v_call: TRBV28
d_call: TRBD1

cdr3_aa: CSAQEAGGVTGELFF
cdr3_nt: TGCAGTGCGCAAGAAGCGGGGGGGGTCACCGGGGAGCTGTTTTTT
j_call: TRBJ2-2
clone_size: few
v_call: TRBV20-1
d_call: TRBD2

cdr3_aa: CASSSPTGTIYEQYF
cdr3_nt: TGTGCCAGCAGCTCCCCGACAGGGACCATCTACGAGCAGTACTTC
j_call: TRBJ2-7
clone_size: NA
v_call: TRBV11-2
d_call: TRBD1

cdr3_aa: CASSQYGREGDYGYTF
cdr3_nt: TGTGCCAGCAGCCAATATGGCCGGGAGGGAGACTATGGCTACACCTTC
j_call: TRBJ1-2
clone_size: NA
v_call: TRBV4-2
d_call: NA

cdr3_aa: CATSRDSMGTSIREQFF
cdr3_nt: TGTGCCACCAGCAGAGATAGCATGGGGACTAGCATCCGGGAGCAGTTCTTC
j_call: TRBJ2-1
clone_size: NA
v_call: TRBV15
d_call: TRBD2

cdr3_aa: CASSFQRYGYTF
cdr3_nt: TGTGCCAGCAGTTTTCAACGCTATGGCTACACCTTC
j_call: TRBJ1-2
clone_size: NA
v_call: TRBV12-3/TRBV12-4
d_call: NA

cdr3_aa: CASNQADRARTEAFF
cdr3_nt: TGTGCCAGTAATCAAGCGGACAGGGCTCGAACTGAAGCTTTCTTT
j_call: TRBJ1-1
clone_size: few
v_call: TRBV3-1
d_call: TRBD1

cdr3_aa: CASSLMRNTEAFF
cdr3_nt: TGCGCCAGCAGCTTAATGAGGAACACTGAAGCTTTCTTT
j_call: TRBJ1-1
clone_size: NA
v_call: TRBV5-1
d_call: NA

cdr3_aa: CATSAIRGISTDTQYF
cdr3_nt: TGTGCCACCAGTGCTATAAGGGGGATCAGCACAGATACGCAGTATTTT
j_call: TRBJ2-3
clone_size: few
v_call: TRBV24-1
d_call: NA

cdr3_aa: CASRGKGDTSSYEQYF
cdr3_nt: TGTGCCAGCAGGGGTAAAGGGGACACCAGCTCCTACGAGCAGTACTTC
j_call: TRBJ2-7
clone_size: NA
v_call: TRBV2
d_call: NA

cdr3_aa: CSSGFATDTQYF
cdr3_nt: TGCAGCTCCGGCTTCGCGACAGATACGCAGTATTTT
j_call: TRBJ2-3
clone_size: NA
v_call: TRBV29-1
d_call: NA

cdr3_aa: CSARVRGLNTEAFF
cdr3_nt: TGCAGTGCTAGAGTTCGTGGCCTGAACACTGAAGCTTTCTTT
j_call: TRBJ1-1
clone_size: NA
v_call: TRBV20-1
d_call: NA

cdr3_aa: CASSLYSSQPQHF
cdr3_nt: TGTGCCAGCAGTTTATACAGCAGTCAGCCCCAGCATTTT
j_call: TRBJ1-5
clone_size: NA
v_call: TRBV28
d_call: NA

cdr3_aa: CASSSSRDGTDTQYF
cdr3_nt: TGTGCCAGCAGCTCCAGCAGGGACGGCACAGATACGCAGTATTTT
j_call: TRBJ2-3
clone_size: NA
v_call: TRBV11-3
d_call: NA

cdr3_aa: CASSYDPPASVRGTQYF
cdr3_nt: TGTGCCAGCAGTTACGATCCGCCGGCTAGCGTGAGAGGGACCCAGTACTTC
j_call: TRBJ2-5
clone_size: NA
v_call: TRBV6-5
d_call: NA

cdr3_aa: CATSRDVMGTGGISEQFF
cdr3_nt: TGTGCCACCAGCAGAGATGTTATGGGGACAGGGGGTATCTCTGAGCAGTTCTTC
j_call: TRBJ2-1
clone_size: NA
v_call: TRBV15
d_call: TRBD1

cdr3_aa: CASSFSGKVDTQYF
cdr3_nt: TGTGCCAGCAGCTTTAGCGGGAAAGTGGATACGCAGTATTTT
j_call: TRBJ2-3
clone_size: NA
v_call: TRBV7-9
d_call: TRBD2

cdr3_aa: CSARWYRGPFQETQYF
cdr3_nt: TGCAGTGCTAGATGGTATCGGGGCCCCTTCCAAGAGACCCAGTACTTC
j_call: TRBJ2-5
clone_size: NA
v_call: TRBV20-1
d_call: NA

cdr3_aa: CASSPGHQLAGTRETQYF
cdr3_nt: TGTGCCAGCAGCCCCGGACACCAACTAGCGGGGACACGAGAGACCCAGTACTTC
j_call: TRBJ2-5
clone_size: NA
v_call: TRBV5-5
d_call: TRBD2

cdr3_aa: CASSLVGFEQFF
cdr3_nt: TGTGCCAGCAGTTTAGTAGGTTTCGAGCAGTTCTTC
j_call: TRBJ2-1
clone_size: few
v_call: TRBV12-3/TRBV12-4
d_call: NA

cdr3_aa: CASSLRTSGGVTGELFF
cdr3_nt: TGTGCCAGCAGTTTACGCACTAGCGGGGGAGTCACCGGGGAGCTGTTTTTT
j_call: TRBJ2-2
clone_size: many
v_call: TRBV12-3/TRBV12-4
d_call: TRBD2

cdr3_aa: CASSLSQGSETQYF
cdr3_nt: TGTGCCAGCAGCTTATCCCAGGGTTCAGAGACCCAGTACTTC
j_call: TRBJ2-5
clone_size: few
v_call: TRBV7-2
d_call: NA

cdr3_aa: CASSLSGRVTGELFF
cdr3_nt: TGTGCCAGCAGTCTTAGCGGGAGGGTAACCGGGGAGCTGTTTTTT
j_call: TRBJ2-2
clone_size: NA
v_call: TRBV28
d_call: TRBD2

cdr3_aa: CASMGRAYEQYF
cdr3_nt: TGTGCCAGCATGGGCAGGGCCTACGAGCAGTACTTC
j_call: TRBJ2-7
clone_size: few
v_call: TRBV2
d_call: NA

cdr3_aa: CASRWGQGPDTQYF
cdr3_nt: TGTGCCAGCAGATGGGGACAGGGTCCAGATACGCAGTATTTT
j_call: TRBJ2-3
clone_size: NA
v_call: TRBV28
d_call: TRBD1

cdr3_aa: CASSFDSQTQYF
cdr3_nt: TGTGCCAGCAGCTTCGACAGCCAGACCCAGTACTTC
j_call: TRBJ2-5
clone_size: NA
v_call: TRBV7-9
d_call: NA

cdr3_aa: CASSVSRYTEAFF
cdr3_nt: TGCGCCAGCAGTGTCTCGAGGTACACTGAAGCTTTCTTT
j_call: TRBJ1-1
clone_size: NA
v_call: TRBV5-1
d_call: NA

cdr3_aa: CSVESSQGGLDTF
cdr3_nt: TGCAGCGTTGAGAGTTCGCAGGGTGGTTTGGACACCTTC
j_call: TRBJ1-2
clone_size: NA
v_call: TRBV29-1
d_call: NA

cdr3_aa: CSASDGGQIETQYF
cdr3_nt: TGCAGTGCTAGTGATGGGGGACAGATAGAGACCCAGTACTTC
j_call: TRBJ2-5
clone_size: few
v_call: TRBV20-1
d_call: TRBD1

cdr3_aa: CASSSGIAGELFF
cdr3_nt: TGTGCCAGCAGCTCAGGGATCGCCGGGGAGCTGTTTTTT
j_call: TRBJ2-2
clone_size: many
v_call: TRBV7-8
d_call: NA

cdr3_aa: CASSRGTGGPLSSYEQYF
cdr3_nt: TGTGCCAGCAGCCGAGGGACAGGGGGCCCTTTAAGCTCCTACGAGCAGTACTTC
j_call: TRBJ2-7
clone_size: many
v_call: TRBV7-8
d_call: TRBD1